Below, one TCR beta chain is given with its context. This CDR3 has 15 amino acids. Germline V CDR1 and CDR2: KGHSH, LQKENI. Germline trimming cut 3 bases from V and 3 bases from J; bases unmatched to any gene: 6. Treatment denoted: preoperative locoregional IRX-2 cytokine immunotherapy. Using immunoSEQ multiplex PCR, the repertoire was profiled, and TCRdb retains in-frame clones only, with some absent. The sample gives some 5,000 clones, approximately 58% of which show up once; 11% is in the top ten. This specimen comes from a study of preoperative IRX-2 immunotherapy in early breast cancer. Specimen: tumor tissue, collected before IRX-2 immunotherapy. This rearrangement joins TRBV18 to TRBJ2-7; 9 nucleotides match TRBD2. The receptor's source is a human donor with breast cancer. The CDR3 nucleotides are TGTGCCAGCTCACCTAGAGCTAGCGGGAACTACGAGCAGTACTTC. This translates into CASSPRASGNYEQYF.